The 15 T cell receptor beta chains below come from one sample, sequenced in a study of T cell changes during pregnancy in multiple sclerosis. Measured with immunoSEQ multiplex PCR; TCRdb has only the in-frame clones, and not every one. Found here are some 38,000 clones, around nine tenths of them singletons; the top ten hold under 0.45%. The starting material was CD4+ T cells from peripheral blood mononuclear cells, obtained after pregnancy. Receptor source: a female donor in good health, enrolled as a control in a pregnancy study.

CDR3 residues: CASSQGISGSTDTQYF. CDR3 DNA: TGCGCCAGCAGCCAAGGTATTAGCGGGAGCACAGATACGCAGTATTTT. This chain connects TRBV4-1 to TRBJ2-3, with 7 bases fitting TRBD2. The CDR3 covers 16 residues. Looked up from germline, CDR1 is MGHRA and CDR2 is YSYEKL. Trimming cost V 1 base and J 0 bases; bases outside gene matches: 4.

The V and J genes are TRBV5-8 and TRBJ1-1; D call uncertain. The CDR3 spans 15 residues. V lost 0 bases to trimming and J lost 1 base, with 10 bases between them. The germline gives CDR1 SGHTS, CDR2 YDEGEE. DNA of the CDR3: TGTGCCAGCAGCTTGGGGAGCGGGTGGAACACTGAAGCTTTCTTT. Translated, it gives CASSLGSGWNTEAFF.

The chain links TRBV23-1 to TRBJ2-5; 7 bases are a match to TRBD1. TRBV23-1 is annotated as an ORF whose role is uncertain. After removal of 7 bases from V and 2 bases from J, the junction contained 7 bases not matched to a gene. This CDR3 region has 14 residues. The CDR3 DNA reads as TGCGCCAGCACCGACCGACAGGGACAAGAGACCCAGTACTTC. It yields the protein CASTDRQGQETQYF.

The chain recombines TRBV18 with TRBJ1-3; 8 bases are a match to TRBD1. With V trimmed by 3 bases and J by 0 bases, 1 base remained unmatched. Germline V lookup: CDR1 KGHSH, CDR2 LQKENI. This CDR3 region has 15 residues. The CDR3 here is CASSPGTGSGNTIYF. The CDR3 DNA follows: TGTGCCAGCTCACCCGGGACAGGCTCTGGAAACACCATATATTTT. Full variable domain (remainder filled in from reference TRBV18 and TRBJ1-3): NAGVMQNPRHLVRRRGQEARLRCSPMKGHSHVYWYRQLPEEGLKFMVYLQKENIIDESGMPKERFSAEFPKEGPSILRIQQVVRGDSAAYFCASSPGTGSGNTIYFGEGSWLTVV.

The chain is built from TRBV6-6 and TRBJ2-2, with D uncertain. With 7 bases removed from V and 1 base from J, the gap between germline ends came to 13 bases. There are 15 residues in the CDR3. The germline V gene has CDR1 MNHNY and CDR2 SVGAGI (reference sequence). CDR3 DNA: TGTGCCAGCATCCTCGGTGGCGGGAACACCGGGGAGCTGTTTTTT. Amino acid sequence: CASILGGGNTGELFF.

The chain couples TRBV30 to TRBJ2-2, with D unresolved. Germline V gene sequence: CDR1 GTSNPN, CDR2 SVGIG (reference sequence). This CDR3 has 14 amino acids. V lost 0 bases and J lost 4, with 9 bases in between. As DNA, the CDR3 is TGTGCCTGGAGTGTACTTCTTCGCACCGGGGAGCTGTTTTTT. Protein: CAWSVLLRTGELFF.

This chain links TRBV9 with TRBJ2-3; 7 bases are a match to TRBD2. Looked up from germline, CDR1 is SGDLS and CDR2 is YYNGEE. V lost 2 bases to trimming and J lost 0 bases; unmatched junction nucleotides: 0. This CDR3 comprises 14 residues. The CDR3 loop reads CASSVSGSTDTQYF. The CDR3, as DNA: TGTGCCAGCAGCGTTAGCGGGAGCACAGATACGCAGTATTTT. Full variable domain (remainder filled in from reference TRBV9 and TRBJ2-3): DSGVTQTPKHLITATGQRVTLRCSPRSGDLSVYWYQQSLDQGLQFLIQYYNGEERAKGNILERFSAQQFPDLHSELNLSSLELGDSALYFCASSVSGSTDTQYFGPGTRLTVL.

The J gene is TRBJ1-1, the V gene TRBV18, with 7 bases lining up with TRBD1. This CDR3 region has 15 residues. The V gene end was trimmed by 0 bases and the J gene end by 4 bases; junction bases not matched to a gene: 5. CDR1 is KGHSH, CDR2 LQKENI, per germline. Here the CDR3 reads CASSPPNPGGTEAFF. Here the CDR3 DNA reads TGTGCCAGCTCACCACCTAACCCAGGGGGCACTGAAGCTTTCTTT.

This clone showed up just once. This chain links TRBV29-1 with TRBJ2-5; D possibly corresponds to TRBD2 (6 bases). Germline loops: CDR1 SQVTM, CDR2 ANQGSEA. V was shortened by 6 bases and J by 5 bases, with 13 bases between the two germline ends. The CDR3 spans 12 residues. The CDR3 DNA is TGCAGCGTCGGGGGAACGGGGGAGACCCAGTACTTC. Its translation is CSVGGTGETQYF.

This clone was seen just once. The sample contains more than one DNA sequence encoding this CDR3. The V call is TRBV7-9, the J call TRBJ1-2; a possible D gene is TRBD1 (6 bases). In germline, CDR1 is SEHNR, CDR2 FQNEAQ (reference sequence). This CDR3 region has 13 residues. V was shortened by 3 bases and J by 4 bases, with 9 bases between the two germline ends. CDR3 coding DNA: TGTGCCAGCAGCTTGGACAGTTCCTATGGCTACACCTTC. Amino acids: CASSLDSSYGYTF. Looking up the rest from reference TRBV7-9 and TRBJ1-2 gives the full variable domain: DTGVSQNPRHKITKRGQNVTFRCDPISEHNRLYWYRQTLGQGPEFLTYFQNEAQLEKSRLLSDRFSAERPKGSFSTLEIQRTEQGDSAMYLCASSLDSSYGYTFGSGTRLTVV.

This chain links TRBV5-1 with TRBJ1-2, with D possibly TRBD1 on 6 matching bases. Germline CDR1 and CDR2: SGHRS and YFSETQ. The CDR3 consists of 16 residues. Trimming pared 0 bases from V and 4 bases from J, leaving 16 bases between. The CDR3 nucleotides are TGCGCCAGCAGCTTGGAGACAGGAGGTCTGGGCTATGGCTACACCTTC. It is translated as CASSLETGGLGYGYTF.

CDR3 coding DNA: TGTGCCAGCAGCTTGGGCCGTGGATATGGCTACACCTTC. Translating it yields CASSLGRGYGYTF. The gene calls are TRBV7-2 and TRBJ1-2; D unresolved. The germline gives CDR1 SGHTA, CDR2 FQGNSA. V lost 3 bases to trimming and J lost 5 bases, with 10 bases between them. CDR3 size: 13 residues.

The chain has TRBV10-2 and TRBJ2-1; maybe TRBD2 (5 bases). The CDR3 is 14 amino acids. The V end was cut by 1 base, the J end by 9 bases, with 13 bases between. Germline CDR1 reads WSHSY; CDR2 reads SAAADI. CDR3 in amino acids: CASSEWGWEPEQFF. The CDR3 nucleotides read TGCGCCAGCAGTGAGTGGGGTTGGGAGCCTGAGCAGTTCTTC.

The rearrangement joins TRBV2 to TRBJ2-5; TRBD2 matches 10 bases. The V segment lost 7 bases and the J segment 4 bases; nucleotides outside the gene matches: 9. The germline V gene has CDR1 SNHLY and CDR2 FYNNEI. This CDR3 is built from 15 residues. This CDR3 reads CASNQAGGPRETQYF. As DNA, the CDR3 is TGTGCCAGCAATCAAGCGGGAGGGCCTAGAGAGACCCAGTACTTC.

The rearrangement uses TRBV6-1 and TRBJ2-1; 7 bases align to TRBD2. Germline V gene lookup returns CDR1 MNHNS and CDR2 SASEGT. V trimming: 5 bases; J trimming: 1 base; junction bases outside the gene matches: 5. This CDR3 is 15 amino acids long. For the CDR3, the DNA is TGTGCCAGCAGTTTAGCGGGCGAGTCCTACAATGAGCAGTTCTTC. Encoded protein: CASSLAGESYNEQFF.